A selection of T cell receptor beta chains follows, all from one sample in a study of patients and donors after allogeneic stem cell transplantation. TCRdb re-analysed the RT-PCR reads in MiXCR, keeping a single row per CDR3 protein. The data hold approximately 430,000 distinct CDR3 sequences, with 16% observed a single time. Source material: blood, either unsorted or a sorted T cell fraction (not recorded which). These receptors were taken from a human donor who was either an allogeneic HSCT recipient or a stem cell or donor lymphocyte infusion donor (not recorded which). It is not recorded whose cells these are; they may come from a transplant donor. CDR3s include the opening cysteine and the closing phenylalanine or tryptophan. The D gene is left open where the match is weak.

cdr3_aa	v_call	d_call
CASRPAGGNTIYF	TRBV12-3/TRBV12-4	NA
CASRPTSGSTDTQYF	TRBV2	TRBD2
CASSAGTGGHEQYF	TRBV12-3/TRBV12-4	TRBD1
CASRRESVGELFF	TRBV9	NA
CATGGEDTQYF	TRBV10-3	NA
CASSYSKIGRETQYF	TRBV6-5	NA
CASSFSGRINEQYF	TRBV5-1	TRBD2
CASSRRTAGGTDTQYF	TRBV6-1	NA
CASSPGLGDPGELFF	TRBV7-6	NA
CASSRGGSYEQYF	TRBV6-1	TRBD2
CASTDRVHEQYF	TRBV12-3/TRBV12-4	TRBD1
CASGSGSSYEQYF	TRBV11-2	NA
CASSRARGVEYF	TRBV6-2/TRBV6-3	NA
CATSRDQQGSYEQYF	TRBV15	TRBD1
CASSLVPHQPQHF	TRBV12-3/TRBV12-4	NA
CASGLVGPSYEQYF	TRBV12-5	NA
CSARVGKHTEAFF	TRBV20-1	NA
CASSYNTLNTEAFF	TRBV6-2/TRBV6-3	NA
CASSERVGGSYEQYF	TRBV6-1	NA
CASNPSGGASDTQYF	TRBV19	TRBD2
CAISPTTGATNEKLFF	TRBV10-3	TRBD1
CASNNLETGGAGELFF	TRBV12-3/TRBV12-4	TRBD1
CASSLARGNEKLFF	TRBV11-2	NA
CASSVAGGEEQFF	TRBV9	TRBD2
CRVEGGTGPRSSYNEQFF	TRBV29-1	NA
CATSREPTRGLDTQYF	TRBV15	NA
CASSTTRSMTDTQYF	TRBV11-2	NA
CAWSVNGNEQFF	TRBV30	NA
CSAAKTPNTEAFF	TRBV20-1	NA
CASSQLGGTGELFF	TRBV12-3/TRBV12-4	NA
CASSFFDTRGETQYF	TRBV12-3/TRBV12-4	NA
CASSSGLAGGNTDTQYF	TRBV9	TRBD2
CASSFNSNQPQHF	TRBV5-4	NA
CASSQTESLNQPQHF	TRBV4-1	NA
CASSYTTFTEKLFF	TRBV6-5	NA
CSARDYLAGREYGYTF	TRBV20-1	NA
CASGVEGGQYF	TRBV7-2	NA
CASSLFVGNTEAFF	TRBV27	NA
CASSLEDTYEQYF	TRBV7-9	NA